Sequencing of this T cell receptor (beta chain) was carried out in a study of PD-L1 blockade in urothelial cancer (dated by TCRdb to the late 2010s). In terms of the full investigation: Every patient began therapy around 2014 and was given atezolizumab 1,200 mg intravenously every 3 weeks. Approximately 30 patients had pretreatment blood TCR-seq, roughly 24 had at least one posttreatment blood collection, and roughly 24 had tumor TCR-seq. About nine tenths of the roughly 29 patients were identified as males with urothelial cancer of bladder origin, and a prior smoking history was reported by 18 of 29 patients. The study was an exploratory multi-omic analysis of somatic, immune and clinical correlates of response to PD-L1 blockade with atezolizumab in urothelial cancer. Nine patients reached durable clinical benefit, while some 20 patients did not. Blood samples were analyzed at two time points: 3 weeks after treatment start (second dose) and 6 weeks after treatment start. In the same patients, whole exome sequencing and RNA sequencing of pretreatment tumors were performed in addition to TCR sequencing. Pretreatment tumor samples and matched peripheral blood, collected serially before and after atezolizumab treatment, underwent TCR sequencing. A median of roughly 140,000 T cells and some 82,000 unique TCRs was obtained from blood samples, and a median clonality of around 0.072 was observed. Durable clinical benefit meant progression-free survival longer than 6 months, and TCR features were also tested against progression-free and overall survival. Patients had an ECOG performance status of 0 or 1 and had received between 0 and 3 prior chemotherapy regimens.

From the cysteine up to the phenylalanine, the CDR3 has a length of 16 residues. The read is trimmed to its CDR3 DNA, 48 bases read in frame from base 1. The germline V and J ends show losses of 6 bases and 0 bases respectively, and no gene match explains 5 bases of the junction. CDR1 MRHNA and CDR2 SNTAGT were looked up in the germline V gene. The study at large found these results: At 3 weeks after the start of treatment, tumor-associated TCR clones in peripheral blood had expanded more in patients with durable benefit (n ≈ 22, p = 0.022). Because the sample size was small (n of about 30) and many exploratory analyses were performed, the results are intended to be hypothesis-generating. Improved progression-free and overall survival was associated with having pretreatment peripheral blood TCR clonality below the median.

For this clone: Its antigen is still unknown. No base quality values were provided; no much bigger clone lies one nucleotide off.

The time point label on this specimen signifies: peripheral blood 6 weeks after treatment start. The cohort included 25 to 30 patients with locally advanced or metastatic urothelial carcinoma who were treated at Memorial Sloan Kettering on a trial protocol. Peripheral blood mononuclear cells were collected pretreatment and during treatment, with between 1 and 8 total time points per patient. The Qiagen DNeasy Blood extraction kit was used to purify genomic DNA from total PBMCs and tumor samples. PBMCs were collected pretreatment and during treatment, and were isolated and stored as previously described. To estimate absolute template abundance from read counts, synthetic TCR analog templates were spiked into each PCR. Using the immunoSEQ assay, TCRbeta CDR3 regions were amplified from genomic DNA with bias-controlled V and J gene primers. Rearranged TCRbeta segments were sequenced at approximately 20X coverage. In the paper's pipeline: Sequencing errors were corrected by clustering and CDR3s were annotated against IMGT to assign V, D and J genes. Downstream analyses used only productive TCRbeta rearrangements, leaving out any out-of-frame or stop-codon sequences. To compute clonality, Shannon entropy was normalized by the log of the number of unique productive sequences and then subtracted from one. Fisher's exact test with Benjamini-Hochberg correction, using a cutoff of adjusted p below 0.01, was how clones that differed between time points or between blood and tumor were identified. Sourced from immuneACCESS, this table was stored by TCRdb with only in-frame sequences that have V and J called. A share of the clones is absent; for the studies checked, an unresolved V gene accounts for under half, and the remainder has no known explanation. V, J and clone size are those of that table, while D and trimming were read from the DNA. This sample holds about 120,000 clones; approximately 90% were observed only once. Of the sample, under 2% is held by the ten largest clones.

Here the chain combines TRBV6-4 and TRBJ1-5, with 10 bases matching TRBD1. Here the sequenced sample was PBMCs, taken around atezolizumab (anti-PD-L1) treatment. This clonotype was obtained from a man aged 60 to 75 with urothelial cancer. The DNA sequence is as follows: TGTGCCAGCAGCCTGACAGGGGGCGATAGCAATCAGCCCCAGCATTTT. Its product reads: CASSLTGGDSNQPQHF.